The 32 T cell receptor beta chains in this list originate from one sample, sequenced in a study of blood T cell repertoires in COVID-19. The repertoire was sequenced with immunoSEQ multiplex PCR; TCRdb's copy has only in-frame clones and lacks some. Of approximately 170,000 clones in the sample, 87% were seen once. Specimen: peripheral blood. All receptors come from a man between 18 and 29 years old with active or convalescent COVID-19.

The chain carries TRBV6-6 and TRBJ2-7; D gene unclear. Germline V gives CDR1 MNHNY, CDR2 SVGAGI (reference sequence). V was trimmed by 3 bases and J by 6 bases, leaving 6 bases between them. This CDR3 comprises 11 residues. The CDR3 sequence is CASSYTGEQYF. In DNA form, the CDR3 reads TGTGCCAGCAGTTATACTGGCGAGCAGTACTTC.

This clone has only one observation. This sequence joins TRBV6-6 and TRBJ1-5; the match to TRBD1 covers 11 bases. The V gene end was trimmed by 6 bases and the J gene end by 7 bases; junction bases not matched to a gene: 8. CDR1 MNHNY and CDR2 SVGAGI come from the germline V gene (reference sequence). This CDR3 has 15 residues. The CDR3 loop reads CASRSGTGGLQPQHF. CDR3 nucleotides: TGTGCCAGCAGGTCCGGGACAGGGGGGTTGCAGCCCCAGCATTTT.

This clone showed up just a few times. This sequence joins TRBV29-1 and TRBJ2-2; a possible D gene is TRBD1 (8 bases). Germline V gene lookup returns CDR1 SQVTM and CDR2 ANQGSEA. V gave up 4 bases and J gave up 4 bases, with 19 bases separating them. This CDR3 region has 16 residues. The CDR3 here is CSVVSPTGGATGELFF. The CDR3 bases are TGCAGCGTTGTTTCCCCTACAGGGGGGGCCACCGGGGAGCTGTTTTTT.

The chain joins TRBV2 to TRBJ1-3; D is possibly TRBD1 (5 bases). V lost 6 bases and J lost 6, with 12 bases in between. The CDR3 covers 13 residues. In germline, CDR1 is SNHLY, CDR2 FYNNEI. CDR3: CASRLDSKNTIYF. CDR3 nucleotide sequence: TGTGCCAGCAGACTCGACAGTAAAAACACCATATATTTT.

This chain connects TRBV5-6 to TRBJ1-1; D possibly corresponds to TRBD1 (6 bases). Per germline, CDR1 SGHDT and CDR2 YYEEEE. The length of the CDR3 is 14 residues. Trimming took off 5 bases at V and 1 base at J, with 12 bases between the two ends. CDR3 coding DNA: TGTGCCAGCAGAAAGGGACATAAGAACACTGAAGCTTTCTTT. This codes for CASRKGHKNTEAFF.

The chain combines TRBV4-1 with TRBJ1-2; perhaps TRBD1 as D (5 bases). This CDR3 is built from 12 residues. Germline V CDR1 and CDR2: MGHRA, YSYEKL. V was cut by 0 bases and J by 12 bases, with 11 bases left in between. CDR3 protein: CASSQDGVGHTF. The CDR3 region has the DNA TGCGCCAGCAGCCAAGACGGAGTGGGGCACACCTTC.

The chain joins TRBV10-2 to TRBJ2-3; 7 bases line up with TRBD1. The CDR3 covers 18 residues. CDR1 is WSHSY and CDR2 is SAAADI in the germline V gene. The ends lost 6 bases at V and 0 bases at J; junction bases unmatched: 15. The CDR3 protein is CASSPGTEPFTSTDTQYF. CDR3 sequence (DNA): TGCGCCAGCAGCCCCGGGACAGAACCATTCACTAGCACAGATACGCAGTATTTT.

The J gene is TRBJ1-1, the V gene TRBV10-3, with 7 bases lining up with TRBD1. V dropped 3 bases and J dropped 5; count of bases not matched to a gene: 6. There are 14 residues in the CDR3. The V gene's germline CDR1 is ENHRY and CDR2 SYGVKD. The CDR3, as DNA: TGTGCCATCAGTGAACTAGGGGGCGGAACTGAAGCTTTCTTT. Amino acids: CAISELGGGTEAFF.

This chain uses TRBV27 with TRBJ1-6; 9 nucleotides agree with TRBD1. CDR1 and CDR2 (germline): MNHEY, SMNVEV (reference sequence). The CDR3 length is 16 residues. Trimming took 5 bases from V and 10 from J; bases not matched to a gene: 12. The CDR3 bases are TGTGCCAGCAGTCCTTTAGGTCGACAGGGGGAATCACCCCTCCACTTT. This sequence encodes CASSPLGRQGESPLHF.

The chain employs TRBV2 and TRBJ2-2; weak D call: TRBD1 (6 bases). CDR3 length: 15 amino acids. V lost 5 bases and J 0 bases, leaving 10 bases between the germline ends. Germline values: CDR1 SNHLY, CDR2 FYNNEI. The CDR3 DNA follows: TGTGCCAGCAGTACACAGGGCGCGAACACCGGGGAGCTGTTTTTT. This encodes CASSTQGANTGELFF.

This clone was counted between two and nine times. This rearrangement joins TRBV27 to TRBJ1-3, with unresolved D. The V and J ends lost 6 bases and 2 bases respectively, with 11 bases between them. CDR1 is MNHEY, CDR2 SMNVEV, per germline (reference sequence). This CDR3 has 14 amino acids. The CDR3 sequence: CASSQRPAGNTIYF. The CDR3 DNA reads as TGTGCCAGCAGCCAGCGGCCGGCTGGAAACACCATATATTTT.

The chain couples TRBV5-6 to TRBJ2-7, with 10 nucleotides matching TRBD2. The germline CDR1 and CDR2 sequences are SGHDT and YYEEEE. This CDR3 region has 17 residues. V trimming: 0 bases; J trimming: 2 bases; junction bases outside the gene matches: 8. As DNA, the CDR3 is TGTGCCAGCAGCTTGGTCACCGCTAGCGGGAGTCCCTACGAGCAGTACTTC. This translates into CASSLVTASGSPYEQYF. Based on the CDR3 plus reference TRBV5-6 and TRBJ2-7, the full variable domain is DAGVTQSPTHLIKTRGQQVTLRCSPKSGHDTVSWYQQALGQGPQFIFQYYEEEERQRGNFPDRFSGHQFPNYSSELNVNALLLGDSALYLCASSLVTASGSPYEQYFGPGTRLTVT.

This clone was observed a few times. V usage is TRBV6-5 and J usage is TRBJ1-5, with 7 nucleotides matching TRBD1. J lost 7 bases, V lost 2 bases, and 5 bases had no gene match. CDR3 length: 14 amino acids. Germline V gene lookup returns CDR1 MNHEY and CDR2 SVGAGI. The CDR3 DNA sequence: TGTGCCAGCAGTTACGACAGGGCCGGACAGCCCCAGCATTTT. Translated: CASSYDRAGQPQHF.

The chain recombines TRBV27 with TRBJ2-1; 9 nucleotides align to TRBD2. Looked up from germline, CDR1 is MNHEY and CDR2 is SMNVEV (reference sequence). V lost 1 base, J lost 8 bases, and 15 bases stayed unmatched. The CDR3 contains 18 residues. CDR3 amino acids: CASSLFAAGGLQKDEQFF. DNA for the CDR3: TGTGCCAGCAGTTTATTTGCGGCGGGAGGGCTTCAGAAGGATGAGCAGTTCTTC.

This chain connects TRBV7-9 to TRBJ1-3; TRBD1 is a possible D gene (5 bases). Germline V gene sequence: CDR1 SEHNR, CDR2 FQNEAQ (reference sequence). The CDR3 is made up of 13 amino acids. V was shortened by 9 bases and J by 1 base, with 10 bases between the two germline ends. CDR3 in amino acids: CARSGVSGNTIYF. The CDR3 DNA follows: TGTGCCAGGTCGGGGGTATCTGGAAACACCATATATTTT.

The V call is TRBV19, the J call TRBJ2-3; 7 bases agree with TRBD1. The CDR3 sequence is 15 residues long. V shed 5 bases and J 2 bases; nucleotides not matched to a gene: 7. Germline assignment: CDR1 LNHDA and CDR2 SQIVND (reference sequence). DNA of the CDR3: TGTGCCAGTAGTGTCTGGGACAGTTCCACAGATACGCAGTATTTT. Translated, it gives CASSVWDSSTDTQYF.

This chain links TRBV2 with TRBJ2-1; maybe TRBD2 (6 bases). V was pared by 8 bases and J by 6 bases, with 14 bases between. Germline V gene lookup returns CDR1 SNHLY and CDR2 FYNNEI. This CDR3 contains 13 residues. The CDR3 protein is CASLGRNGNEQFF. The DNA of the CDR3 is TGTGCCAGCCTGGGGAGGAACGGCAATGAGCAGTTCTTC. The full variable domain, completed using reference TRBV2 and TRBJ2-1, is EPEVTQTPSHQVTQMGQEVILRCVPISNHLYFYWYRQILGQKVEFLVSFYNNEISEKSEIFDDQFSVERPDGSNFTLKIRSTKLEDSAMYFCASLGRNGNEQFFGPGTRLTVL.

This clone was counted a single time. The chain combines TRBV19 with TRBJ2-1; D gene unclear. CDR1 is LNHDA and CDR2 is SQIVND in the germline V gene (reference sequence). V lost 2 bases to trimming and J lost 6 bases, with 11 bases between them. The CDR3 is 14 amino acids. The DNA of the CDR3 is TGTGCCAGTAGTATATCAGGCAGTCTCAATGAGCAGTTCTTC. Translated, it gives CASSISGSLNEQFF.

This clone was seen a few times. The gene calls are TRBV27 and TRBJ1-2; 7 bases map to TRBD1. The CDR3 consists of 15 residues. Germline assignment: CDR1 MNHEY and CDR2 SMNVEV (reference sequence). J was trimmed by 4 bases and V by 6 bases; bases with no gene match: 11. The CDR3 spells CASSPGQELLYGYTF. Written as DNA, the CDR3 is TGTGCCAGCAGCCCAGGACAGGAACTCCTCTATGGCTACACCTTC.

Here the CDR3 reads CASSLGDRIYGYTF. In DNA form, the CDR3 reads TGTGCCAGCAGCTTAGGGGACAGAATCTATGGCTACACCTTC. This chain uses TRBV11-2 with TRBJ1-2; 7 nucleotides line up with TRBD1. Germline CDR1 is SGHAT and CDR2 is FQNNGV. Trimming cost V 1 base and J 4 bases; bases outside gene matches: 3. This CDR3 comprises 14 residues. The variable domain in full, with the rest retrieved from reference TRBV11-2 and TRBJ1-2, is EAGVAQSPRYKIIEKRQSVAFWCNPISGHATLYWYQQILGQGPKLLIQFQNNGVVDDSQLPKDRFSAERLKGVDSTLKIQPAKLEDSAVYLCASSLGDRIYGYTFGSGTRLTVV.

The chain employs TRBV7-2 and TRBJ2-3; 7 nucleotides align to TRBD2. This CDR3 contains 15 residues. V dropped 5 bases and J dropped 4; count of bases not matched to a gene: 9. Germline-derived CDR1 and CDR2 are SGHTA and FQGNSA. The DNA for the CDR3 is TGTGCCAGCAGCCCCGGACTAGTGTCTCCAGATACGCAGTATTTT. Its translation is CASSPGLVSPDTQYF.

The chain uses TRBV7-8 and TRBJ1-5; no clear D. This CDR3 region has 14 residues. Germline loops: CDR1 SGHVS, CDR2 FQNEAQ. V was cut by 5 bases and J by 0 bases, with 8 bases left in between. The CDR3 DNA reads TGTGCCAGCAGCCGTACACATAGCAATCAGCCCCAGCATTTT. Amino acids: CASSRTHSNQPQHF.

V and J are TRBV27 and TRBJ2-1, with TRBD2 matching 13 bases. The CDR3 runs 15 residues. The V and J ends lost 5 bases and 6 bases, in that order; junction bases with no gene match: 4. Germline CDR1 and CDR2: MNHEY and SMNVEV (reference sequence). This CDR3 reads CASSALAGGLNEQFF. In nucleotides, the CDR3 is TGTGCCAGCAGTGCACTAGCGGGGGGGCTCAATGAGCAGTTCTTC.

The chain is built from TRBV11-3 and TRBJ2-7; D is possibly TRBD1 (6 bases). The germline V and J ends were trimmed by 5 bases and 0 bases, with 17 bases remaining between them. The germline V gene has CDR1 SGHNT and CDR2 YENEEA. The CDR3 sequence is 16 residues long. CDR3 sequence reads: CASSPRGQGTSYEQYF. The CDR3 DNA reads as TGTGCCAGCAGCCCCCGAGGGCAGGGGACCTCCTACGAGCAGTACTTC.

Here the CDR3 reads CASLTDTQYF. In DNA form, the CDR3 reads TGTGCCAGCCTAACAGATACGCAGTATTTT. The J gene is TRBJ2-3, the V gene TRBV19; D not resolved. This CDR3 is built from 10 residues. Germline CDR1 reads LNHDA; CDR2 reads SQIVND (reference sequence). V dropped 9 bases and J dropped 3 bases, with 4 bases sitting between them.

The CDR3 loop is CASSFGTRNNSPLHF. CDR3 nucleotide sequence: TGTGCCAGCAGTTTCGGGACAAGGAACAATTCACCCCTCCACTTT. The chain links TRBV6-5 to TRBJ1-6; D is possibly TRBD1 (6 bases). Deletions cut 4 bases from V and 7 bases from J, with 14 bases between. Germline V gene data show CDR1 as MNHEY and CDR2 as SVGAGI. The CDR3 is made up of 15 amino acids.

This sequence joins TRBV21-1 and TRBJ2-7; the table gives TRBD1 as D, unverified against the DNA. TRBV21-1 is shown as a pseudogene. This CDR3 region has 16 residues. The CDR3 DNA follows: TGTGCCAGCAGCAAAATCGGACAGGAGATTCTTTACGAGCAGTACTTC. Translating it yields CASSKIGQEILYEQYF.

The V and J genes are TRBV10-3 and TRBJ2-7, with TRBD2 matching over 7 bases. The ends lost 11 bases at V and 5 bases at J; junction bases unmatched: 18. This CDR3 contains 15 residues. Per germline, CDR1 ENHRY and CDR2 SYGVKD. The CDR3 coding sequence is TGTGCCGCGCGATCGACCGGGACTACTGTAGACGAGCAGTACTTC. Amino acid sequence: CAARSTGTTVDEQYF.

The J gene is TRBJ2-7, the V gene TRBV7-9; 9 bases match TRBD1. The ends lost 7 bases at V and 2 bases at J; junction bases unmatched: 15. CDR1 is SEHNR and CDR2 is FQNEAQ in the germline V gene (reference sequence). This CDR3 has 17 amino acids. The CDR3 here is CASTSMDRGFVAYEQYV. In nucleotides, the CDR3 is TGTGCCAGCACCTCAATGGACAGGGGATTTGTCGCCTACGAGCAGTACGTC.

This sequence joins TRBV11-2 and TRBJ1-2, with 8 bases identical to TRBD1. Germline assignment: CDR1 SGHAT and CDR2 FQNNGV. The CDR3 consists of 15 residues. The V segment lost 4 bases and the J segment 2 bases; nucleotides outside the gene matches: 6. In nucleotides, the CDR3 is TGTGCCAGCAGCTGGAGCCGGGACAGGAACTATGGCTACACCTTC. It codes for CASSWSRDRNYGYTF.

The chain links TRBV20-1 to TRBJ2-1; D may be TRBD1 (6 bases). CDR3 size: 14 residues. Germline-derived CDR1 and CDR2 are DFQATT and SNEGSKA (reference sequence). V lost 3 bases to trimming and J lost 2 bases, with 11 bases between them. CDR3 bases: TGCAGTGCTAGTTACAGGGTAACCTACAATGAGCAGTTCTTC. As protein: CSASYRVTYNEQFF.

The chain uses TRBV2 and TRBJ1-5; TRBD1 aligns across 10 bases. V lost 2 bases, J lost 7 bases, and 5 bases stayed unmatched. The CDR3 has 15 residues. Germline V CDR1 and CDR2: SNHLY, FYNNEI. The CDR3 coding sequence is TGTGCCAGCAGTGAAATCGGGACAGGGGCCCAGCCCCAGCATTTT. Its translation: CASSEIGTGAQPQHF. Full variable domain (rest looked up from reference TRBV2 and TRBJ1-5): EPEVTQTPSHQVTQMGQEVILRCVPISNHLYFYWYRQILGQKVEFLVSFYNNEISEKSEIFDDQFSVERPDGSNFTLKIRSTKLEDSAMYFCASSEIGTGAQPQHFGDGTRLSIL.